This T cell receptor (beta chain) was identified in a study of CD8 T cells in ankylosing spondylitis (dated by TCRdb to the late 2010s). Broadly, across the study: To find TCR variants linked to disease, the study profiled T cell receptor beta repertoires in ankylosing spondylitis patients and healthy donors. In total, the full study cohort was made up of roughly 110 healthy donors and 25 ankylosing spondylitis patients. Peripheral blood samples were taken, and synovial fluid was additionally collected from ankylosing spondylitis patients.

TCRdb shows the sequencer as Illumina HiSeq 2500. Quantitative 5'-RACE with molecular barcodes was used to prepare TCR beta libraries. Regarding the original processing steps: A new computational method based on a probabilistic model of VDJ rearrangement was used to identify disease-linked TCR variants. The public sequencing data were trimmed at Q25 with fastp and processed into clonotypes with MiXCR by TCRdb, which kept only in-frame beta chains. CDR3 protein sequences are deduplicated, and each keeps its most common genes and DNA. TCRdb's processing, not the study's, gives the V and J calls here. In this sample the table shows some 71,000 distinct CDR3 sequences, about 5.2% of which occur a single time. About 2.2% of the sample is in the top ten clones. A few counts support this clonotype. It lacks a known antigen. Qualities for individual bases were not recorded, and no much larger clone is one base off.

CDR1 and CDR2, per the germline V gene, are SGHRS and YFSETQ. V gives up 0 bases and J gives up 7 bases, and the segment between their germline ends measures 12 bases. Measured from the cysteine to the phenylalanine, the CDR3 is 14 residues long. The sequence is cut down to CDR3 DNA, 42 bases in frame from base 1. What the research found in general, with its limitations: A TCR beta motif made up of several highly homologous amino acid variants appeared to be characteristic of blood from ankylosing spondylitis patients. Some TCR beta motif variants had previously been reported in synovial fluid and blood of reactive arthritis patients, which suggested common disease-initiation mechanisms. According to the report, matched synovial fluid samples from ankylosing spondylitis patients were significantly enriched for the disease-linked clones. The disease-linked clones showed a CD8+ phenotype and occurred at relatively low frequencies in peripheral blood.

The chain employs TRBV5-1 and TRBJ2-3; the D gene could be either TRBD1 or TRBD2, each agreeing at 5 bases. The sample comprised blood, either unsorted or a sorted T cell fraction (not recorded which). The origin of this receptor is a male donor with ankylosing spondylitis or in good health (not recorded which). The base sequence is TGCGCCAGCAGCTTGGGCCTAGCAGGGAATACGCAGTATTTT. Translation gives CASSLGLAGNTQYF.